This T cell receptor beta chain was identified during a study of blood T cell repertoires in COVID-19. Study-wide context: Sites in the United States, Italy and Spain provided acute and convalescent COVID-19 samples. PBMCs, B-cell-depleted T cells, or T cells provided the cDNA or gDNA that made up the material.

This CDR3 has 16 amino acids. CDR1 MDHEN and CDR2 SYDVKM come from the germline V gene. V gave up 6 bases and J gave up 6 bases, with 23 bases separating them. This clone came up once. How the authors handled the data: Reference gene primer amplification in the assay estimated nucleated cell counts. Some clones are missing from TCRdb's copy, which holds only in-frame ones; the method was immunoSEQ multiplex PCR. V and J calls and clone size come straight from that table; D and trimming were deduced from the DNA. The sample carries 30,000 to 40,000 clones, about four fifths recorded once. The receptor's source is a man aged 80 or over with active or convalescent COVID-19. This chain joins TRBV28 and TRBJ1-2; tentatively, D is TRBD1 (6 bases). The sequencing input was peripheral blood. The CDR3 loop reads CASRWAGALGRDGYTF. The CDR3 DNA is TGTGCCAGCAGATGGGCAGGGGCTTTGGGCAGGGATGGCTACACCTTC.